This T cell receptor beta chain is from a study of OX40 agonist ivuxolimab in advanced cancers. Study-wide background: Dose-escalation patients suffered from hepatocellular carcinoma, melanoma, renal cell or head and neck cancer. From about 20 to 80 years was the age range, with a mean of around 60 years, and 65% to 90% were male.

TCRdb keeps only in-frame clones here, not all; method: immunoSEQ multiplex PCR. This sample has over 70,000 clones, with around 86% found just once. Points from the study as a whole: In the expanded peripheral T cells, antigen specificity was never determined. CD8+ T cells averaged more expanded clones than CD4+.

In this sample, this clone turned up once. Its antigen is unidentified. Germline loops: CDR1 SQVTM, CDR2 ANQGSEA. The CDR3 extends over 14 amino acids. Trimming removed 7 bases at V and 0 bases at J, with 14 bases between. This chain joins TRBV29-1 and TRBJ2-3, with a weak D call TRBD2 (6 bases). This sequence was found in an adult with an advanced solid tumor such as melanoma, head and neck, liver or kidney cancer. The sample here was CD4+ or CD8+ T cells sorted from blood, taken in a trial of the OX40 agonist ivuxolimab. The CDR3 region has the DNA TGCAGCGCCAGTAGCGGACCCAGCACAGATACGCAGTATTTT. Its protein product is CSASSGPSTDTQYF.